The 24 T cell receptor beta chains given below trace back to one sample, sequenced in a study of cytomegalovirus exposure and HLA in healthy donors. The PCR was carried out with 60 Vbeta primers and 13 Jbeta primers. Assay used: immunoSEQ multiplex PCR; TCRdb lists only in-frame clones, some missing. This table has 110,000 to 150,000 clones, 80% appearing once. Sequences were obtained from PBMCs. The receptors originated from a middle-aged man in good health and CMV-seronegative.

The chain carries TRBV10-1 and TRBJ1-2; 7 bases line up with TRBD1. J gave up 3 bases and V 3 bases, and 1 base lay outside the gene matches. CDR1 and CDR2 (germline): WNHNN, SYGVQD (reference sequence). The CDR3 runs 13 residues. This chain's CDR3 is CASSEGQDYGYTF. In nucleotides, the CDR3 is TGCGCCAGCAGTGAAGGACAGGACTATGGCTACACCTTC.

The J gene is TRBJ2-3, the V gene TRBV11-3; a weak D match, TRBD2 (6 bases). Trimming removed 4 bases from V and 5 bases from J, with 13 bases in between. The CDR3 contains 14 residues. The germline gives CDR1 SGHNT, CDR2 YENEEA. The DNA for the CDR3 is TGTGCCAGCAGCTCCGGGGAGGAAAGAGATACGCAGTATTTT. Residues: CASSSGEERDTQYF.

Notes on this clone: Other DNA sequences of this sample code for an identical CDR3. CDR3 residues: CASSYSPGQGAFF. CDR3 nucleotide sequence: TGTGCCAGCAGTTACTCGCCCGGACAGGGCGCTTTCTTT. The V gene is TRBV6-5, the J gene TRBJ1-1; TRBD1 matches 8 bases. CDR3 length: 13 amino acids. V lost 0 bases and J lost 11; bases outside the gene matches: 5. In germline, CDR1 is MNHEY, CDR2 SVGAGI.

The chain links TRBV7-6 to TRBJ2-6, with TRBD2 as a possible D gene (5 bases). V was shortened by 5 bases and J by 0 bases, with 17 bases between the two germline ends. The germline gives CDR1 SGHVS, CDR2 FNYEAQ. There are 18 residues in the CDR3. CDR3 sequence reads: CASSPGPHTSSGANVLTF. The CDR3 DNA reads as TGTGCCAGCAGCCCCGGACCGCACACTAGCTCTGGGGCCAACGTCCTGACTTTC.

The chain carries TRBV5-1 and TRBJ2-5; D perhaps matches TRBD1 (6 bases). The ends were cut back, 0 bases at V and 8 bases at J, with 14 bases in the middle. The V gene's germline CDR1 is SGHRS and CDR2 YFSETQ. CDR3 length: 14 amino acids. CDR3 sequence (DNA): TGCGCCAGCAGCTTGGCCCGGGACACCGAAACCCAGTACTTC. Amino acids: CASSLARDTETQYF. Filled out from reference TRBV5-1 and TRBJ2-5, the complete variable domain reads KAGVTQTPRYLIKTRGQQVTLSCSPISGHRSVSWYQQTPGQGLQFLFEYFSETQRNKGNFPGRFSGRQFSNSRSEMNVSTLELGDSALYLCASSLARDTETQYFGPGTRLLVL.

The V gene is TRBV27, the J gene TRBJ2-7; TRBD1 matches 7 bases. This CDR3 region has 15 residues. The V segment lost 4 bases and the J segment 3 bases; nucleotides outside the gene matches: 9. Germline loops: CDR1 MNHEY, CDR2 SMNVEV (reference sequence). The CDR3 DNA reads as TGTGCCAGCAGTTCGGGTCCGGGACAGATCTACGAGCAGTACTTC. Protein product: CASSSGPGQIYEQYF.

The chain recombines TRBV28 with TRBJ1-2; the D gene is possibly TRBD1 (6 bases). CDR1 and CDR2 (germline): MDHEN, SYDVKM. The CDR3 is 14 amino acids. V was clipped by 8 bases and J by 0 bases, with 13 bases between them. The CDR3 region is CASLNTGSNYGYTF. In nucleotides, the CDR3 is TGTGCCAGCCTTAACACAGGGTCTAACTATGGCTACACCTTC.

The table lists this clone with a count of one. The rearrangement uses TRBV7-6 and TRBJ1-5; tentative D call: TRBD1 (5 bases). The CDR3 is 14 amino acids. V was shortened by 5 bases and J by 2 bases, with 10 bases between the two germline ends. CDR1 is SGHVS and CDR2 is FNYEAQ in the germline V gene. CDR3 sequence reads: CASSLDSGNQPQHF. CDR3 DNA: TGTGCCAGCAGCCTAGACAGTGGCAATCAGCCCCAGCATTTT.

The CDR3 spells CASSLGLAGADTQYF. CDR3 coding DNA: TGCGCCAGCAGCCTAGGACTAGCGGGGGCAGATACGCAGTATTTT. V and J are TRBV5-1 and TRBJ2-3, with 13 bases that match TRBD2. J was trimmed by 4 bases and V by 4 bases; bases with no gene match: 3. CDR1 and CDR2 from the germline V gene are SGHRS and YFSETQ. The CDR3 spans 15 residues.

The chain couples TRBV7-6 to TRBJ2-7, with 13 positions matching TRBD2. This CDR3 comprises 18 residues. V dropped 5 bases and J dropped 0; count of bases not matched to a gene: 10. The V gene's germline CDR1 is SGHVS and CDR2 FNYEAQ. The DNA of the CDR3 is TGTGCCAGCAGCCCAACCGGACTAGCGGGGGCCTACTCCTACGAGCAGTACTTC. Translation: CASSPTGLAGAYSYEQYF.

The chain combines TRBV30 with TRBJ1-2; a weak D match, TRBD1 (5 bases). Looked up from germline, CDR1 is GTSNPN and CDR2 is SVGIG (reference sequence). Trimming shortened V by 1 base and J by 0 bases, and 12 bases separated the two germline ends. This CDR3 spans 15 amino acids. CDR3 sequence reads: CAWSAWGGSNYGYTF. CDR3 DNA: TGTGCCTGGAGTGCCTGGGGCGGTTCTAACTATGGCTACACCTTC.

This chain joins TRBV18 and TRBJ2-5, with D possibly being TRBD2 (6 bases). This CDR3 is built from 14 residues. CDR1 and CDR2 from the germline V gene are KGHSH and LQKENI. Trimming took 1 base from V and 5 from J, leaving 11 bases between them. In DNA, the CDR3 is TGTGCCAGCTCACCACGGGGAGGAGGGGAGACCCAGTACTTC. Protein: CASSPRGGGETQYF.

V usage is TRBV18 and J usage is TRBJ2-1; D remains unclear. Trimming took 4 bases from V and 6 from J, leaving 13 bases between them. Germline-derived CDR1 and CDR2 are KGHSH and LQKENI. This CDR3 region has 14 residues. The CDR3 DNA sequence: TGTGCCAGCTCACGGCGAGCCAACAGCAATGAGCAGTTCTTC. Its translation: CASSRRANSNEQFF. Full variable domain (rest looked up from reference TRBV18 and TRBJ2-1): NAGVMQNPRHLVRRRGQEARLRCSPMKGHSHVYWYRQLPEEGLKFMVYLQKENIIDESGMPKERFSAEFPKEGPSILRIQQVVRGDSAAYFCASSRRANSNEQFFGPGTRLTVL.

Concerning this clone: Other DNA sequences in this sample translate to the same CDR3. The chain links TRBV5-1 to TRBJ2-7; 8 nucleotides align to TRBD1. The V segment lost 4 bases and the J segment 1 base; nucleotides outside the gene matches: 4. Per germline, CDR1 SGHRS and CDR2 YFSETQ. The CDR3 runs 14 residues. The CDR3 DNA reads as TGCGCCAGCAGCCCAGGACAGGGTTCCTACGAGCAGTACTTC. This sequence encodes CASSPGQGSYEQYF.

The V and J genes are TRBV12-2 and TRBJ1-1. TRBV12-2 is a documented pseudogene. CDR3 length equals 13 residues. CDR3 sequence reads: CASRQRAVIGAFF. The CDR3 coding sequence is TGTGCAAGTCGCCAACGCGCCGTAATCGGAGCTTTCTTT.

This clone was found once. In nucleotides, the CDR3 is TGTGCCAGCAGCTTAACCGGGACACTGAACACTGAAGCTTTCTTT. It yields the protein CASSLTGTLNTEAFF. The chain employs TRBV11-2 and TRBJ1-1; D perhaps matches TRBD1 (6 bases). Germline CDR1 reads SGHAT; CDR2 reads FQNNGV. This CDR3 comprises 15 residues. V lost 2 bases and J lost 0, with 10 bases in between.

This chain joins TRBV29-1 and TRBJ1-3; D gene unclear. This CDR3 has 13 amino acids. V was clipped by 5 bases and J by 0 bases, with 8 bases between them. Looked up from germline, CDR1 is SQVTM and CDR2 is ANQGSEA. CDR3 region: CSVTEFSGNTIYF. DNA for the CDR3: TGCAGCGTTACAGAATTCTCTGGAAACACCATATATTTT.

This clone was seen once. V usage is TRBV10-2 and J usage is TRBJ1-1, with a weak D call TRBD1 (5 bases). The CDR3 length is 14 residues. The V end lost 0 bases, the J end lost 5 bases, and 10 bases lay between the germline ends. CDR1 is WSHSY and CDR2 is SAAADI in the germline V gene. The CDR3 DNA reads as TGCGCCAGCAGTGAGTCCCAGGGATGGACTGAAGCTTTCTTT. Translating it yields CASSESQGWTEAFF.

This chain connects TRBV10-2 to TRBJ2-1; the D gene is possibly TRBD2 (7 bases). Deletions cut 11 bases from V and 8 bases from J, with 16 bases between. This CDR3 region has 12 residues. The V gene's germline CDR1 is WSHSY and CDR2 SAAADI. The CDR3 nucleotides read TGCGCCGCTGGGGGGGGCGAAGATGAGCAGTTCTTC. Amino acid sequence: CAAGGGEDEQFF.

The V gene is TRBV7-8, the J gene TRBJ2-7, with D maybe TRBD2 (5 bases). The germline V gene has CDR1 SGHVS and CDR2 FQNEAQ. V gave up 1 base and J gave up 4 bases, with 11 bases separating them. The CDR3 consists of 14 residues. DNA of the CDR3: TGTGCCAGCAGCTTAGGGACTTCCGTGTACGAGCAGTACTTC. This gives the protein CASSLGTSVYEQYF.

This clone has a single count. V usage is TRBV9 and J usage is TRBJ1-1; TRBD1 might be the D (6 bases). The germline CDR1 and CDR2 sequences are SGDLS and YYNGEE. V lost 0 bases to trimming and J lost 0 bases, with 15 bases between them. This CDR3 has 17 amino acids. The CDR3 is CASSVEGGRGLNTEAFF. CDR3 coding DNA: TGTGCCAGCAGCGTAGAGGGGGGGAGGGGGTTGAACACTGAAGCTTTCTTT.

The sample holds one count of this clone. This chain joins TRBV5-1 and TRBJ2-1; weak D call: TRBD1 (6 bases). CDR3 size: 15 residues. The germline V and J ends were trimmed by 0 bases and 3 bases, with 10 bases remaining between them. Looked up from germline, CDR1 is SGHRS and CDR2 is YFSETQ. The CDR3 DNA reads as TGCGCCAGCAGCTTGGGGGGGACAAACTACAATGAGCAGTTCTTC. It yields the protein CASSLGGTNYNEQFF.

This clone was recorded once. The CDR3 sequence is CASRVSGRAFF. CDR3 in DNA: TGTGCCAGCAGAGTATCAGGGAGGGCTTTCTTT. J is TRBJ1-1 and V is TRBV25-1; maybe TRBD1 (5 bases). CDR1 is MGHDK, CDR2 SYGVNS, per germline. V lost 6 bases to trimming and J lost 11 bases, with 13 bases between them. The CDR3 runs 11 residues.

This clone appeared a single time. The J gene is TRBJ2-7, the V gene TRBV21-1; TRBD1, as called in the table, went unchecked against the DNA. TRBV21-1 is designated a pseudogene. The CDR3 totals 15 residues. The CDR3 region is CASSKPGQPFEEQYF. The DNA for the CDR3 is TGTGCCAGCAGCAAGCCGGGACAACCCTTTGAAGAGCAGTACTTC.